The entry below gives a single TCR beta chain sequence along with its context. The data stem from a study of T-cell memory formation after mild COVID-19. TCRdb called the 5' RACE reads again in MiXCR, with one record for every CDR3 protein. Of 500,000 to 650,000 distinct CDR3 sequences in the sample, less than 25% were seen once. The CDR3 contains 15 residues. Germline CDR1 SGHRS, CDR2 YFSETQ. The V and J ends lost 4 bases and 4 bases, in that order; junction bases with no gene match: 10. The specimen was PBMCs or a T cell subset sorted from them (not recorded which). V gene TRBV5-1 combines with J gene TRBJ1-2, with 7 positions matching TRBD1. The clonotype comes from an adult woman who had mild COVID-19 (a few samples of this study predate the infection). Cell type and time point are not known. This CDR3 is CASSAGTALFYGYTF. The CDR3 DNA reads TGCGCCAGCAGCGCCGGGACAGCACTCTTCTATGGCTACACCTTC.